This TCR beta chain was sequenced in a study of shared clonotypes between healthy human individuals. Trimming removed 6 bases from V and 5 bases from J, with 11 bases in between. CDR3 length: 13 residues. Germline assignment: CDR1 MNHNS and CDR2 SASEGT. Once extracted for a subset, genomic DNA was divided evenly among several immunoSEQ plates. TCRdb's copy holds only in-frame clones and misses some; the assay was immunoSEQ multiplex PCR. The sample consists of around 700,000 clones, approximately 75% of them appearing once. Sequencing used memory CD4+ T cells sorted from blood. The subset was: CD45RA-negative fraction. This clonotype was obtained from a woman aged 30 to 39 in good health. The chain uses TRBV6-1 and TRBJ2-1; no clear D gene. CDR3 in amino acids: CASSFAGNNEQFF. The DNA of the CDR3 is TGTGCCAGCAGCTTCGCTGGAAACAATGAGCAGTTCTTC.